This T cell receptor (beta chain) was recorded in a study of control samples from healthy donors and cancer patients. The table came from immunoSEQ multiplex PCR; TCRdb's copy has only in-frame clones and leaves some out. This sample has 190,000 or so clones, with about 93% found just once. Material for sequencing was blood. This receptor was taken from a man aged 18 to 30 in good health.

The CDR3 DNA reads as TGTGCCAGCAGTTCCTATACACCGGACAGGTCAGATACGCAGTATTTT. Protein: CASSSYTPDRSDTQYF. J is TRBJ2-3 and V is TRBV27; 7 nucleotides match TRBD1. Per germline, CDR1 MNHEY and CDR2 SMNVEV (reference sequence). The CDR3 covers 16 residues. The V segment lost 4 bases and the J segment 4 bases; nucleotides outside the gene matches: 11.